This passage covers 10 T cell receptor beta chains from one sample sequenced in a study of tumor and adjacent non-tumor tissue in lung cancer. The library came from three nested PCR rounds adapted from ARM-PCR protocols. In TCRdb, the multiplex PCR reads were re-called with MiXCR into one record per CDR3 protein. Here the sample spans approximately 65,000 distinct CDR3 sequences, about 61% being singletons. RNA was extracted from bulk tissue without any cell sorting. Input material: lung tumor tissue. The receptors were gathered from a man aged 50 or older with non-small cell lung cancer.

This clonotype was detected a few times. The V and J genes are TRBV28 and TRBJ2-7; perhaps TRBD2 as D (6 bases). The CDR3 runs 12 residues. The V end lost 7 bases, the J end lost 6 bases, and 13 bases lay between the germline ends. The germline CDR1 and CDR2 sequences are MDHEN and SYDVKM. This CDR3 reads CASTRGSGEQYF. As DNA, the CDR3 is TGTGCCAGCACCCGAGGTAGCGGCGAGCAGTACTTC.

Many counts were recorded for this clonotype. This chain connects TRBV28 to TRBJ2-7; D not resolved. Trimming shortened V by 5 bases and J by 5 bases, and 7 bases separated the two germline ends. The CDR3 is 11 residues long. Germline V gene data show CDR1 as MDHEN and CDR2 as SYDVKM. The CDR3: CASSRTDEQYF. The CDR3 bases are TGTGCCAGCAGTAGGACGGACGAGCAGTACTTC.

V gene TRBV5-6 combines with J gene TRBJ2-1, with D uncertain. Between the trimmed V and J ends, which lost 0 bases and 7 bases, there was a span of 11 bases. The CDR3 consists of 14 residues. In germline, CDR1 is SGHDT, CDR2 YYEEEE. This chain's CDR3 is CASSLAAYYNEQFF. DNA of the CDR3: TGTGCCAGCAGCTTGGCTGCTTACTATAATGAGCAGTTCTTC.

Comment on this clonotype: The junction departs from germline at one end; a sequencing error may be responsible. V is TRBV18 and J is TRBJ1-1; the D gene is possibly TRBD1 (5 bases). In germline, CDR1 is KGHSH, CDR2 LQKENI. The CDR3 is made up of 13 amino acids. CDR3 nucleotide sequence: TGTGCCAGTTCCCAGACAGTTGGCACTGAAACTTTCTTT. It codes for CASSQTVGTETFF.

This clonotype has more than one count but fewer than ten. V is TRBV6-5 and J is TRBJ2-3, with a possible D match to TRBD2 (5 bases). In germline, CDR1 is MNHEY, CDR2 SVGAGI. This CDR3 spans 13 amino acids. Between the trimmed V and J ends, which lost 6 bases and 6 bases, there was a span of 13 bases. The CDR3 is CASRGISADTQYF. Written as DNA, the CDR3 is TGTGCCAGCAGAGGGATTAGCGCGGATACGCAGTATTTT.

Points on this clonotype: The junction does not match germline at one end; this may be a read error. The V and J genes are TRBV11-2 and TRBJ2-7, with D tentatively TRBD2 (5 bases). In germline, CDR1 is SGHAT, CDR2 FQNNGV. This CDR3 spans 13 amino acids. The CDR3 loop is CASSRTDSCEQYF. The CDR3 DNA reads TGTGCCAGCAGCCGGACTGACTCCTGCGAGCAGTACTTC. Full variable domain (outside the CDR3, taken from reference TRBV11-2 and TRBJ2-7): EAGVAQSPRYKIIEKRQSVAFWCNPISGHATLYWYQQILGQGPKLLIQFQNNGVVDDSQLPKDRFSAERLKGVDSTLKIQPAKLEDSAVYLCASSRTDSCEQYFGPGTRLTVT.

V is TRBV2 and J is TRBJ2-3; no firm D call. CDR1 and CDR2 from the germline V gene are SNHLY and FYNNEI. This CDR3 has 14 residues. Trimming pared 6 bases from V and 0 bases from J, leaving 10 bases between. This chain's CDR3 is CASSALKSTDTQYF. The CDR3 DNA sequence: TGTGCCAGCAGCGCCCTGAAGAGCACAGATACGCAGTATTTT.

Note on this clonotype: This may be a read error, as it is one base from a much larger clone. The chain has TRBV4-2 and TRBJ2-7; TRBD1 might be the D (6 bases). Germline values: CDR1 LGHNA, CDR2 YNFKEQ. The V and J ends lost 4 bases and 3 bases respectively, with 13 bases between them. The CDR3 has 14 residues. CDR3 sequence reads: CASSRGSGVYEQYF. DNA of the CDR3: TGTGCCAGCAGCCGAGGATCAGGGGTCTACGAGCAGTACTTC.

Remarks on this clonotype: A single base separates this from a much larger clone, so it may be a read error. The chain uses TRBV6-1 and TRBJ2-7; no clear D gene. In germline, CDR1 is MNHNS, CDR2 SASEGT. Trimming cost V 6 bases and J 3 bases, with 12 bases left between them. The CDR3 is made up of 13 amino acids. The CDR3 reads CASSNGIYYEQYF. In DNA, the CDR3 is TGTGCCAGCAGCAACGGAATATACTACGAGCAGTACTTC.

This clonotype was seen repeatedly, ten times or more. V usage is TRBV14 and J usage is TRBJ1-1, with D perhaps TRBD1 (5 bases). The CDR3 totals 14 residues. With 3 bases removed from V and 1 base from J, the gap between germline ends came to 9 bases. Germline loops: CDR1 SGHDN, CDR2 FVKESK. The CDR3 here is CASSHRTRNTEAFF. The DNA of the CDR3 is TGTGCCAGCAGCCATCGGACAAGGAACACTGAAGCTTTCTTT.